Below, one T cell receptor (beta chain) is given with its context. Additional DNA sequences in this sample encode the identical CDR3. This entry belongs to a study of blood T cell repertoires in COVID-19. Original methodology: Reference gene primers were amplified, and this amplification served to estimate nucleated cell counts. The table came from immunoSEQ multiplex PCR; TCRdb's copy has only in-frame clones and leaves some out. Clone size and the V and J calls come from that table; the DNA yielded D and trimming. Of 320,000 or so clones in the sample, about 89% are singletons; the top ten hold 4.5% to 6.5%. The clonotype was recovered from a man between 60 and 75 years old who had recovered from COVID-19. Material for sequencing was PBMCs or T cells enriched from blood (not recorded which).

The CDR3: CASSFGTAYEQYF. DNA for the CDR3: TGCGCCAGCAGCTTCGGGACAGCCTACGAGCAGTACTTC. This chain connects TRBV5-1 to TRBJ2-7, with 7 nucleotides matching TRBD1. The CDR3 totals 13 residues. Germline CDR1 is SGHRS and CDR2 is YFSETQ. V lost 2 bases, J lost 2 bases, and 1 base stayed unmatched.